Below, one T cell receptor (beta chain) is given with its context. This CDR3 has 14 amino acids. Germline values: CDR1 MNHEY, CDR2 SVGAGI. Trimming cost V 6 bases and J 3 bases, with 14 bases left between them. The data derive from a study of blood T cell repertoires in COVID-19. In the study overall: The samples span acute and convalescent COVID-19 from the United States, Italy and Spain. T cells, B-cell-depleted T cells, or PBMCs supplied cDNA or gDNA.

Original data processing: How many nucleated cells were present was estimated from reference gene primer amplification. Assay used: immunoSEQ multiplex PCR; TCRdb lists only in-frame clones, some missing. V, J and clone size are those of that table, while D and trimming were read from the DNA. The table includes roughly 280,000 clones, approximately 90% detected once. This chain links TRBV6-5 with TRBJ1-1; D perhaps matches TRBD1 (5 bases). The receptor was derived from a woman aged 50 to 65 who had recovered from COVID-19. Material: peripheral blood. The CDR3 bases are TGTGCCAGCAGGCCGACAGTCTTTGACACTGAAGCTTTCTTT. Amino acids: CASRPTVFDTEAFF.